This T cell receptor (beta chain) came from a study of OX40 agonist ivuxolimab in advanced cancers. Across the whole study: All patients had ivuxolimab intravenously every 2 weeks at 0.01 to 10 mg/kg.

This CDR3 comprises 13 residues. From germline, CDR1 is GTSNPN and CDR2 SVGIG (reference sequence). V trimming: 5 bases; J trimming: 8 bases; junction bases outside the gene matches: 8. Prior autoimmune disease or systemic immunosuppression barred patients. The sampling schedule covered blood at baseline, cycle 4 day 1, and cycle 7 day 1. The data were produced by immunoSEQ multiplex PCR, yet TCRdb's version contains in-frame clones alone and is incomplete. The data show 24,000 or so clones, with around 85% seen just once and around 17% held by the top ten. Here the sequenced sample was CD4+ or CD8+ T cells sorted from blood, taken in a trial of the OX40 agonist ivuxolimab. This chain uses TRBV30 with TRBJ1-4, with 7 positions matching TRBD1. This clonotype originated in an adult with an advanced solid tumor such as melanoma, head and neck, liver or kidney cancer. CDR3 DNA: TGTGCCTGGGAGCAGGGGGAGGGCGAAAAACTGTTTTTT. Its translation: CAWEQGEGEKLFF.